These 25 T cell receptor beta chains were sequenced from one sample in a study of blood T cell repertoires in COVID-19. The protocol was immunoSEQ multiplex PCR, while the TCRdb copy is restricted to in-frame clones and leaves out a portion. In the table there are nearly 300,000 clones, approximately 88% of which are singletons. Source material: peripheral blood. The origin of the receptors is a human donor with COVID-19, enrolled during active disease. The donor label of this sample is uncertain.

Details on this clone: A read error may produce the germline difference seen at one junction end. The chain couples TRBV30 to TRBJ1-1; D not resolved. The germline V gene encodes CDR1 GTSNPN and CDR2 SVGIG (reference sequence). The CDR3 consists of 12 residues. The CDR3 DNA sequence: TGTGCCTGGAGCGGCGGGAGCACTAAAGCTTTCTTT. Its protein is CAWSGGSTKAFF.

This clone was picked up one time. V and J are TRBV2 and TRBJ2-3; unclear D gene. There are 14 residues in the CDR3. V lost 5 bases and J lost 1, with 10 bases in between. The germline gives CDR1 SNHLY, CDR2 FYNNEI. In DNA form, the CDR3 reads TGTGCCAGCAGTCGGTACGTTGGCACAGATACGCAGTATTTT. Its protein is CASSRYVGTDTQYF.

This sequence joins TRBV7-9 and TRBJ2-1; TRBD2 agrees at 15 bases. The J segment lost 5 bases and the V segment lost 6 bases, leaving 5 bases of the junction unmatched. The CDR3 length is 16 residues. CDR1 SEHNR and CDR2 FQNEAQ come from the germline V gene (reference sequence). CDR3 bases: TGTGCCAGCAGACCGGGACTAGCGGGAGGTCACAATGAGCAGTTCTTC. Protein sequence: CASRPGLAGGHNEQFF.

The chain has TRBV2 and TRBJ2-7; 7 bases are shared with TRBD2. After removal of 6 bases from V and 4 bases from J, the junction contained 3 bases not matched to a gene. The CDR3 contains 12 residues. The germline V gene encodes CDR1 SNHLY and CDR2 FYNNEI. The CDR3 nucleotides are TGTGCCAGCAGCTCCGGGGGGTACGAGCAGTACTTC. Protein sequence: CASSSGGYEQYF.

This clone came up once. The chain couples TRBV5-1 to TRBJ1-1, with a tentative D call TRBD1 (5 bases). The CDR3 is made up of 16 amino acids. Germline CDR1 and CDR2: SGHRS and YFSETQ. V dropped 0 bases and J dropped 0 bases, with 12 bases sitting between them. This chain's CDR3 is CASSLEGARMNTEAFF. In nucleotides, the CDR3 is TGCGCCAGCAGCTTGGAAGGGGCCAGGATGAACACTGAAGCTTTCTTT.

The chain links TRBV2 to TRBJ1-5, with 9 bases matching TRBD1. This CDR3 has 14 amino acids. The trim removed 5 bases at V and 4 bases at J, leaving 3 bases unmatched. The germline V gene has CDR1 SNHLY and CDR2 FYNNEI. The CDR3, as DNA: TGTGCCAGCAGTCCAGGACAGGGGAATCAGCCCCAGCATTTT. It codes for CASSPGQGNQPQHF.

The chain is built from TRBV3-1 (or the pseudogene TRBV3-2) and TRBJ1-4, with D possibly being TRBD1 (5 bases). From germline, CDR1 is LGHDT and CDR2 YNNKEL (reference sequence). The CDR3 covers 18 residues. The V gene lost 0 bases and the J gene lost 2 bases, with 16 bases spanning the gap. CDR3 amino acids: CASSQDPPGLGTNEKLFF. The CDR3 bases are TGTGCCAGCAGCCAAGACCCGCCAGGGTTGGGGACTAATGAAAAACTGTTTTTT.

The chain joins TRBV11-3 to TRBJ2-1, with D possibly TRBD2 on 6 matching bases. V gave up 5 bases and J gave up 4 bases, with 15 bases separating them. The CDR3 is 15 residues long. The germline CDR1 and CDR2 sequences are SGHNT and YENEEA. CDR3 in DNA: TGTGCCAGCAGCCCCGGAGGGACGAATTACAATGAGCAGTTCTTC. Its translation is CASSPGGTNYNEQFF. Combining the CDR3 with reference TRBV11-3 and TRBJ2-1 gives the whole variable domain EAGVVQSPRYKIIEKKQPVAFWCNPISGHNTLYWYLQNLGQGPELLIRYENEEAVDDSQLPKDRFSAERLKGVDSTLKIQPAELGDSAVYLCASSPGGTNYNEQFFGPGTRLTVL.

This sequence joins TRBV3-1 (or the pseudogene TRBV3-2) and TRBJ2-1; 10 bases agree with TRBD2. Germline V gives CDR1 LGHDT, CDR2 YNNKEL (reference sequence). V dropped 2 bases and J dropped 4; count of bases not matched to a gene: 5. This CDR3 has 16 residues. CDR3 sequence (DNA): TGTGCCAGCAGCCAACAACTAGCGGGGCTGTACAATGAGCAGTTCTTC. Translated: CASSQQLAGLYNEQFF.

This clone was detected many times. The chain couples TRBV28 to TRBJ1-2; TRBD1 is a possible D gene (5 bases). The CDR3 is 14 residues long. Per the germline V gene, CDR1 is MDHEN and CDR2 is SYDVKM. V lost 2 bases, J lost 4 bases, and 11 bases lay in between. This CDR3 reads CASSLGGGAYGYTF. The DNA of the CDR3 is TGTGCCAGCAGTTTAGGCGGAGGGGCCTATGGCTACACCTTC.

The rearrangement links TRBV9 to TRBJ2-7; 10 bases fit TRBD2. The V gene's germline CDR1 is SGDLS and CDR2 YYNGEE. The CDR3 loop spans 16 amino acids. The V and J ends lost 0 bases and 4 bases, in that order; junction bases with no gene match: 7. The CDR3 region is CASSVDPGLALYEQYF. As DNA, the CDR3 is TGTGCCAGCAGCGTAGACCCGGGACTAGCGCTTTACGAGCAGTACTTC.

CDR3 loop: CASSQGLASYNEQFF. The CDR3 DNA reads TGTGCCAGCAGCCAGGGACTAGCCTCCTACAATGAGCAGTTCTTC. J is TRBJ2-1 and V is TRBV11-3; TRBD2 matches at 9 bases. Trimming cost V 5 bases and J 0 bases; bases outside gene matches: 2. The CDR3 is made up of 15 amino acids. Looked up from germline, CDR1 is SGHNT and CDR2 is YENEEA.

CDR3 in amino acids: CAWSVRGRAQHF. CDR3 DNA sequence: TGTGCCTGGAGTGTACGCGGGAGGGCCCAGCATTTT. The chain couples TRBV30 to TRBJ1-5, with D uncertain. CDR3 length: 12 residues. Germline loops: CDR1 GTSNPN, CDR2 SVGIG (reference sequence). V was trimmed by 0 bases and J by 11 bases, leaving 11 bases between them.

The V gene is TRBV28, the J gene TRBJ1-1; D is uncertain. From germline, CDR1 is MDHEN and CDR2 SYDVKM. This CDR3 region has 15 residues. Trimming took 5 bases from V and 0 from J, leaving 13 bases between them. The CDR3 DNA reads TGTGCCAGCAGTCCGCCGGCGGCCATGAACACTGAAGCTTTCTTT. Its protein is CASSPPAAMNTEAFF.

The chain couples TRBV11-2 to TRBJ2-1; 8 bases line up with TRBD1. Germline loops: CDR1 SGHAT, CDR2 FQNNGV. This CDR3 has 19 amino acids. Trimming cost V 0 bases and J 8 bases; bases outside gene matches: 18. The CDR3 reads CASSLDRSFTGTGHDEQFF. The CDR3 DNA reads TGTGCCAGCAGCTTAGACCGATCCTTCACCGGGACAGGTCATGATGAGCAGTTCTTC.

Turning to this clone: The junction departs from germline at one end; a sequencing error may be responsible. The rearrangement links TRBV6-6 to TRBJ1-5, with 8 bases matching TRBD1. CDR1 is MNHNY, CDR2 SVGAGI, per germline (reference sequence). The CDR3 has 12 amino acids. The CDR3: CATGQGDQPQHF. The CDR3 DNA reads TGTGCCACCGGACAGGGCGATCAACCCCAGCATTTT.

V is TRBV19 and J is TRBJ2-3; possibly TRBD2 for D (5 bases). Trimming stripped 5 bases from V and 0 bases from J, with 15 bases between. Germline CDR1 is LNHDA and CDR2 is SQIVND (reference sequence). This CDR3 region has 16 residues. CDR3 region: CASSLAPGFSTDTQYF. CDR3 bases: TGTGCCAGTAGTCTCGCTCCGGGGTTTAGCACAGATACGCAGTATTTT.

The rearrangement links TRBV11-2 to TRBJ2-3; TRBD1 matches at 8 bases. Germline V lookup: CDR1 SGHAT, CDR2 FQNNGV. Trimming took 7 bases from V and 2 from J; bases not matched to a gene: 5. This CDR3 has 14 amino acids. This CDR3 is CASTQDRATDTQYF. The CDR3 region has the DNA TGTGCCAGCACCCAGGACAGGGCCACAGATACGCAGTATTTT.

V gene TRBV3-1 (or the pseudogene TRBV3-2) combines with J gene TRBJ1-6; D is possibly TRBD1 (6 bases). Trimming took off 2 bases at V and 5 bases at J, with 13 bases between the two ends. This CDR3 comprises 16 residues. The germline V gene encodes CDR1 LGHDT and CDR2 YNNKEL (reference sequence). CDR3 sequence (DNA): TGTGCCAGCAGCCAAAACCCCACAGGGAATAATTCACCCCTCCACTTT. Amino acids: CASSQNPTGNNSPLHF.

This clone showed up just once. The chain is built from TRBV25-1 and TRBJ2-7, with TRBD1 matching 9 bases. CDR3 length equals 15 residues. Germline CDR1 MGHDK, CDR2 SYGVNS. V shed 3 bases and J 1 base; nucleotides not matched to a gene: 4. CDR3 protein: CASSDRDRVSYEQYF. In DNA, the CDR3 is TGTGCCAGCAGTGACCGGGACAGGGTTTCCTACGAGCAGTACTTC.

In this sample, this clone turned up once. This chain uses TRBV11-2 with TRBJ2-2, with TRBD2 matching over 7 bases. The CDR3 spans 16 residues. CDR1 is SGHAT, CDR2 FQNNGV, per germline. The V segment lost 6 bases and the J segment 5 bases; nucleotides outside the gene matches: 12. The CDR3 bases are TGTGCCAGCAGTTTCATCGGGGGGTATTCGACCGGGGAGCTGTTTTTT. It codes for CASSFIGGYSTGELFF. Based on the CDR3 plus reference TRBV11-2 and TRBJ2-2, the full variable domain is EAGVAQSPRYKIIEKRQSVAFWCNPISGHATLYWYQQILGQGPKLLIQFQNNGVVDDSQLPKDRFSAERLKGVDSTLKIQPAKLEDSAVYLCASSFIGGYSTGELFFGEGSRLTVL.

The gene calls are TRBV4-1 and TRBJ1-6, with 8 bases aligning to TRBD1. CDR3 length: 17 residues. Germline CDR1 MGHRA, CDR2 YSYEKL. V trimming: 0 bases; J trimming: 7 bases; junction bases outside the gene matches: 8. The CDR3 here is CASSQDTGGLLNSPLHF. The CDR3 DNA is TGCGCCAGCAGCCAAGATACAGGGGGGCTCTTAAATTCACCCCTCCACTTT.

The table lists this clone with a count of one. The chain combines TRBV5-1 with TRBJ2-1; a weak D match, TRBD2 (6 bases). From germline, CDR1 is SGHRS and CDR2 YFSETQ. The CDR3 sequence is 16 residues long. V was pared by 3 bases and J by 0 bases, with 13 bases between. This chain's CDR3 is CASSWVGLSSYNEQFF. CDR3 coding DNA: TGCGCCAGCAGCTGGGTGGGACTGAGCTCCTACAATGAGCAGTTCTTC.

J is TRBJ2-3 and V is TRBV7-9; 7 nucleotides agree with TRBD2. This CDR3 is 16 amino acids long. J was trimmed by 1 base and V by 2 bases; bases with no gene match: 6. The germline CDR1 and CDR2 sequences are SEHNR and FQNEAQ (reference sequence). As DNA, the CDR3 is TGTGCCAGCAGCTTATGGCGGGAGCCCGGCACAGATACGCAGTATTTT. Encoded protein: CASSLWREPGTDTQYF. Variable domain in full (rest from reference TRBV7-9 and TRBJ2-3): DTGVSQNPRHKITKRGQNVTFRCDPISEHNRLYWYRQTLGQGPEFLTYFQNEAQLEKSRLLSDRFSAERPKGSFSTLEIQRTEQGDSAMYLCASSLWREPGTDTQYFGPGTRLTVL.

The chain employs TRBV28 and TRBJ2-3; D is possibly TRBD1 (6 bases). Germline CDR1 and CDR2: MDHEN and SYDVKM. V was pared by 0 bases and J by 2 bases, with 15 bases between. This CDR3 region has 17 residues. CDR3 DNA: TGTGCCAGCAGTTTATGGACCGGGACATCTAACACAGATACGCAGTATTTT. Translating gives CASSLWTGTSNTDTQYF.